This T cell receptor (beta chain) appears in the sequencing data of a study of control samples from healthy donors and cancer patients. Repertoires were generated with immunoSEQ multiplex PCR, while TCRdb's copy carries only in-frame clones and drops some. The sample yields approximately 90,000 clones, roughly 84% seen once. Germline CDR1 and CDR2: SGHNT and YENEEA. The J segment lost 3 bases and the V segment lost 1 base, leaving 3 bases of the junction unmatched. The CDR3 runs to 16 residues. The V and J genes are TRBV11-3 and TRBJ1-6; 7 bases line up with TRBD1. The sequenced sample was blood. The clonotype comes from a woman in her thirties or forties in good health. For the CDR3, the DNA is TGTGCCAGCAGCTTAGCTGGGACAGACTATAATTCACCCCTCCACTTT. Its protein is CASSLAGTDYNSPLHF. Together with reference TRBV11-3 and TRBJ1-6, the CDR3 gives the full variable domain: EAGVVQSPRYKIIEKKQPVAFWCNPISGHNTLYWYLQNLGQGPELLIRYENEEAVDDSQLPKDRFSAERLKGVDSTLKIQPAELGDSAVYLCASSLAGTDYNSPLHFGNGTRLTVT.